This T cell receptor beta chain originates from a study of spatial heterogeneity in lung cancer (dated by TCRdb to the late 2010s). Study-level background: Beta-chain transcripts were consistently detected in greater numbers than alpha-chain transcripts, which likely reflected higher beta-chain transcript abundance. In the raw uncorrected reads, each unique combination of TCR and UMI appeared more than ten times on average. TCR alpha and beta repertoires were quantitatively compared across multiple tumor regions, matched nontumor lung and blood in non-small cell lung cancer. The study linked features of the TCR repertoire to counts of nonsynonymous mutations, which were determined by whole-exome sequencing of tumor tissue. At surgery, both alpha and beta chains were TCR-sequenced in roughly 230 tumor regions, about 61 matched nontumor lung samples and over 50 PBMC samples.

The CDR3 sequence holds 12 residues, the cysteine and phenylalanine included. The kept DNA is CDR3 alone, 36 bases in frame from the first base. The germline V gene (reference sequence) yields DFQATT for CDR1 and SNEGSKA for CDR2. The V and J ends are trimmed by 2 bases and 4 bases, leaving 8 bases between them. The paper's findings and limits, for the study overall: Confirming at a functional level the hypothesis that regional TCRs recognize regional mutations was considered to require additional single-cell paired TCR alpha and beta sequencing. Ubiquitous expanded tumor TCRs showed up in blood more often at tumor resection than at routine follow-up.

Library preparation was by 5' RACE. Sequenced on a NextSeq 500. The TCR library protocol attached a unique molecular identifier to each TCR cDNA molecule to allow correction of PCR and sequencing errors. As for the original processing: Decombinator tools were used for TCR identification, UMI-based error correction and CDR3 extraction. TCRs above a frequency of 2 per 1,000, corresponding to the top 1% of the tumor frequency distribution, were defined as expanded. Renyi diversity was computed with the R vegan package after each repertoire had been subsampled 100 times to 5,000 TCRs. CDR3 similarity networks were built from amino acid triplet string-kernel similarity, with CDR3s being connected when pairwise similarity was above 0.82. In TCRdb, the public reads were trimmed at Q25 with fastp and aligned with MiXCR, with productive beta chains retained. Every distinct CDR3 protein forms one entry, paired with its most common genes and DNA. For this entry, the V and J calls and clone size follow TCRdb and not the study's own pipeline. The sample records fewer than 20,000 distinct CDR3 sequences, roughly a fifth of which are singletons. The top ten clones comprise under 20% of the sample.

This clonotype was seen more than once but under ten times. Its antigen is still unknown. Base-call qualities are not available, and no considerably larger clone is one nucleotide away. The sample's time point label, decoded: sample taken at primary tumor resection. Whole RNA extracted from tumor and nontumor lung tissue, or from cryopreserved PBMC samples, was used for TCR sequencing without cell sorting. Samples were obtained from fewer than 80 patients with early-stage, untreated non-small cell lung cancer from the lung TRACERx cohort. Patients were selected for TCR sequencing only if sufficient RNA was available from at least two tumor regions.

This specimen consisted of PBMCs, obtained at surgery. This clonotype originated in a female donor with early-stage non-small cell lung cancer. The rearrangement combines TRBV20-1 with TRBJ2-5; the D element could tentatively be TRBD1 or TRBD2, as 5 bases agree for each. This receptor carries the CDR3 CSARPGAETQYF. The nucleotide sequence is TGCAGTGCTAGACCCGGGGCAGAGACCCAGTACTTC.